A selection of T cell receptor beta chains follows, all from one sample in a study of blood T cells in healthy people across ages. Using its own MiXCR run on the 5' RACE reads, TCRdb lists one record per CDR3 protein. The table lists approximately 790,000 distinct CDR3 sequences, around 62% of them singletons, with roughly 25% in the top ten. The sample consisted of blood. The receptor set was obtained from a man under 40 in good health. Each CDR3 is given with its conserved first and last residue. D genes are given only for firm matches. A clone size is listed for some rows: how often the clone was seen (once, few, many), or a class if it is expanded.

J: TRBJ2-1; V: TRBV18; size: many; D: NA; CDR3: CASSPGYNEQFF; DNA: TGTGCCAGCTCACCAGGATACAATGAGCAGTTCTTC
J: TRBJ2-5; V: TRBV29-1; size: NA; D: TRBD1; CDR3: CSYRDRGLWETQYF; DNA: TGCAGTTACCGGGACAGGGGTTTGTGGGAGACCCAGTACTTC
J: TRBJ2-1; V: TRBV11-2; size: once; D: NA; CDR3: CASSLERQHNEQFF; DNA: TGTGCCAGCAGCTTAGAACGTCAGCACAATGAGCAGTTCTTC
J: TRBJ2-5; V: TRBV28; size: NA; D: NA; CDR3: CASSNIGTQYF; DNA: TGTGCCAGCAGTAATATAGGGACCCAGTACTTC
J: TRBJ2-7; V: TRBV18; size: NA; D: NA; CDR3: CASSPVQSSGEQYF; DNA: TGTGCCAGCTCACCCGTCCAGTCCTCGGGCGAGCAGTACTTC
J: TRBJ2-7; V: TRBV10-3; size: NA; D: TRBD1; CDR3: CAISESGTVDYEQYF; DNA: TGTGCCATCAGTGAGTCCGGGACAGTGGACTACGAGCAGTACTTC
J: TRBJ1-6; V: TRBV20-1; size: NA; D: TRBD1; CDR3: CSALDRGYNSPLHF; DNA: TGCAGTGCTCTCGACAGGGGCTATAATTCACCCCTCCACTTT
J: TRBJ2-3; V: TRBV6-4; size: NA; D: TRBD2; CDR3: CASSPSGEADTQYF; DNA: TGTGCCAGCAGTCCTAGCGGAGAGGCAGATACGCAGTATTTT
J: TRBJ1-1; V: TRBV25-1; size: once; D: NA; CDR3: CASSEGFHEAFF; DNA: TGTGCCAGCAGTGAAGGTTTCCATGAAGCTTTCTTT
J: TRBJ2-3; V: TRBV7-9; size: NA; D: TRBD2; CDR3: CASSARLAGGEGDTQYF; DNA: TGTGCCAGCAGCGCCCGACTAGCGGGGGGCGAGGGAGATACGCAGTATTTT
J: TRBJ2-6; V: TRBV10-3; size: few; D: NA; CDR3: CAIKPWVSGANVLTF; DNA: TGTGCCATCAAACCTTGGGTCTCGGGGGCCAACGTCCTGACTTTC
J: TRBJ2-5; V: TRBV12-3/TRBV12-4; size: few; D: NA; CDR3: CASTPGLRETQYF; DNA: TGTGCCAGCACCCCGGGACTTCGGGAGACCCAGTACTTC
J: TRBJ2-1; V: TRBV9; size: NA; D: NA; CDR3: CASSVEQALLYNEQFF; DNA: TGTGCCAGCAGCGTAGAGCAAGCGTTACTCTACAATGAGCAGTTCTTC
J: TRBJ1-4; V: TRBV12-3/TRBV12-4; size: once; D: NA; CDR3: CASSYGRNEKLFF; DNA: TGTGCCAGCAGTTATGGCAGAAATGAAAAACTGTTTTTT
J: TRBJ1-6; V: TRBV15; size: NA; D: NA; CDR3: CATSRDRRNSSLHF; DNA: TGTGCCACCAGCAGAGATCGGAGGAATTCATCCCTCCACTTT
J: TRBJ2-1; V: TRBV20-1; size: NA; D: NA; CDR3: CSARDRGNERFF; DNA: TGCAGTGCTAGAGATCGTGGGAATGAGCGGTTCTTC
J: TRBJ2-5; V: TRBV9; size: NA; D: NA; CDR3: CASSVTADGTQYF; DNA: TGTGCCAGCAGCGTAACCGCCGACGGGACCCAGTACTTC
J: TRBJ2-7; V: TRBV6-5; size: NA; D: TRBD2; CDR3: CASSLAVSYNEQYF; DNA: TGTGCCAGCAGCCTAGCGGTTTCCTACAATGAGCAGTACTTC
J: TRBJ2-1; V: TRBV7-9; size: NA; D: TRBD2; CDR3: CASSLAGRAGGPRNEQFF; DNA: TGTGCCAGCAGCTTGGCGGGACGAGCGGGGGGGCCTCGGAATGAGCAGTTCTTC
J: TRBJ2-3; V: TRBV30; size: NA; D: NA; CDR3: CARGEGTDTQYF; DNA: TGTGCCCGGGGCGAGGGGACAGATACGCAGTATTTT
J: TRBJ1-1; V: TRBV4-1; size: NA; D: TRBD1; CDR3: CASSQERGQGQRAFF; DNA: TGCGCCAGCAGCCAAGAAAGGGGACAGGGCCAGAGAGCTTTCTTT
J: TRBJ2-3; V: TRBV10-3; size: NA; D: NA; CDR3: CAISGTYLTDTQYF; DNA: TGTGCCATCAGCGGGACATACCTTACAGATACGCAGTATTTT
J: TRBJ2-5; V: TRBV5-1; size: NA; D: TRBD2; CDR3: CASSLAERGVQETQYF; DNA: TGCGCCAGCAGCTTGGCCGAGCGGGGGGTTCAAGAGACCCAGTACTTC
J: TRBJ1-1; V: TRBV7-2; size: NA; D: NA; CDR3: CASSFMNPGIPGTEAFF; DNA: TGTGCCAGCAGCTTCATGAATCCCGGGATCCCAGGAACTGAAGCTTTCTTT
J: TRBJ2-3; V: TRBV4-3; size: NA; D: TRBD2; CDR3: CASSAERGLYTQYF; DNA: TGCGCCAGCAGTGCGGAGCGGGGCCTATATACGCAGTATTTT
J: TRBJ2-1; V: TRBV28; size: NA; D: TRBD1; CDR3: CASLRDREVSGQFF; DNA: TGTGCCAGCCTCCGGGACAGGGAGGTATCAGGGCAGTTCTTC
J: TRBJ2-1; V: TRBV20-1; size: NA; D: NA; CDR3: CSATGLNEQFF; DNA: TGCAGTGCCACGGGACTGAATGAGCAGTTCTTC
J: TRBJ2-3; V: TRBV3-1; size: NA; D: NA; CDR3: CASSQRRADSDTQYF; DNA: TGTGCCAGCAGCCAACGTCGAGCGGACTCAGATACGCAGTATTTT
J: TRBJ1-2; V: TRBV7-2; size: NA; D: NA; CDR3: CASSFRASGYGYTF; DNA: TGTGCCAGCAGCTTCAGGGCCAGTGGTTACGGCTACACCTTC
J: TRBJ1-1; V: TRBV29-1; size: NA; D: TRBD1; CDR3: CSVARQGDTEAFF; DNA: TGCAGCGTAGCCCGACAGGGGGATACTGAAGCTTTCTTT
J: TRBJ2-3; V: TRBV15; size: NA; D: NA; CDR3: CATSRDRAVSGTQYF; DNA: TGTGCCACCAGCAGAGATCGGGCCGTCTCAGGTACGCAGTATTTT
J: TRBJ1-6; V: TRBV10-1; size: few; D: NA; CDR3: CASIPPGTIDSPLHF; DNA: TGCGCCAGCATTCCACCCGGGACAATCGATTCACCCCTCCACTTT
J: TRBJ2-7; V: TRBV28; size: once; D: TRBD1; CDR3: CASSPTRDSRYF; DNA: TGTGCCAGCAGCCCGACCCGGGACAGTCGGTACTTC
J: TRBJ2-3; V: TRBV3-1; size: NA; D: TRBD2; CDR3: CASSQSPPREGADTQYF; DNA: TGTGCCAGCAGCCAATCCCCCCCCAGGGAGGGTGCAGATACGCAGTATTTT
J: TRBJ1-6; V: TRBV28; size: NA; D: NA; CDR3: CASSSLLQEDNSPLHF; DNA: TGTGCCAGCAGTTCCCTCCTGCAGGAGGATAATTCACCCCTCCACTTT
J: TRBJ2-5; V: TRBV28; size: NA; D: NA; CDR3: CASSGGQALQETQYF; DNA: TGTGCCAGCAGCGGGGGGCAGGCCCTCCAAGAGACCCAGTACTTC
J: TRBJ2-7; V: TRBV5-5; size: NA; D: NA; CDR3: CASSLSFDEQYF; DNA: TGTGCCAGCAGCTTGTCTTTCGACGAGCAGTACTTC
J: TRBJ1-2; V: TRBV9; size: NA; D: TRBD1; CDR3: CASSPIGTGGYTF; DNA: TGTGCCAGCAGCCCAATCGGGACAGGAGGCTACACCTTC
J: TRBJ2-7; V: TRBV5-1; size: NA; D: NA; CDR3: CASSWEPRVFFYEQYF; DNA: TGCGCCAGCAGCTGGGAACCTAGGGTTTTCTTTTACGAGCAGTACTTC
J: TRBJ2-7; V: TRBV7-8; size: NA; D: TRBD2; CDR3: CASTREGRYEQYF; DNA: TGTGCCAGCACGCGGGAGGGTCGGTACGAGCAGTACTTC
J: TRBJ2-7; V: TRBV7-9; size: NA; D: TRBD1; CDR3: CASRSRQGGEQYF; DNA: TGTGCCAGCAGATCCCGACAGGGCGGTGAGCAGTACTTC
J: TRBJ2-7; V: TRBV6-2/TRBV6-3; size: few; D: NA; CDR3: CASRALRRGLHSYEQYF; DNA: TGTGCCAGCAGGGCCCTCCGAAGGGGCTTACACTCCTACGAGCAGTACTTC
J: TRBJ2-2; V: TRBV4-3; size: few; D: NA; CDR3: CASSQEGRTGELFF; DNA: TGCGCCAGCAGCCAAGAAGGACGTACCGGGGAGCTGTTTTTT
J: TRBJ2-3; V: TRBV29-1; size: NA; D: NA; CDR3: CSVEGVGGPDTQYF; DNA: TGCAGCGTTGAAGGGGTGGGAGGCCCAGATACGCAGTATTTT
J: TRBJ1-1; V: TRBV7-8; size: NA; D: NA; CDR3: CASSLMDGRNTEAFF; DNA: TGTGCCAGCAGCTTAATGGACGGCCGGAACACTGAAGCTTTCTTT
J: TRBJ2-7; V: TRBV7-8; size: NA; D: NA; CDR3: CASTLRVEYEQYF; DNA: TGTGCCAGCACCCTCAGGGTGGAGTACGAGCAGTACTTC
J: TRBJ2-7; V: TRBV28; size: NA; D: NA; CDR3: CASSLFPVYEQYF; DNA: TGTGCCAGCAGTTTATTTCCAGTCTACGAGCAGTACTTC
J: TRBJ2-2; V: TRBV5-6; size: NA; D: TRBD1; CDR3: CASSNSQGAPTGELFF; DNA: TGTGCCAGCAGCAATTCCCAGGGGGCGCCCACCGGGGAGCTGTTTTTT
J: TRBJ2-7; V: TRBV29-1; size: NA; D: NA; CDR3: CSVVQESSYEQYF; DNA: TGCAGCGTTGTGCAGGAAAGCTCCTACGAGCAGTACTTC
J: TRBJ2-5; V: TRBV28; size: NA; D: NA; CDR3: CASSIRRETQYF; DNA: TGTGCCAGCAGCATAAGGCGGGAGACCCAGTACTTC
J: TRBJ2-5; V: TRBV6-5; size: NA; D: TRBD2; CDR3: CASIRLAGGQETQYF; DNA: TGTGCCAGCATAAGACTAGCGGGGGGCCAAGAGACCCAGTACTTC
J: TRBJ2-7; V: TRBV12-3/TRBV12-4; size: NA; D: NA; CDR3: CANSLRGATYYEQYF; DNA: TGTGCCAACAGTTTACGGGGGGCAACTTACTACGAGCAGTACTTC
J: TRBJ2-5; V: TRBV6-1; size: once; D: NA; CDR3: CASRTSPQTDLETQYF; DNA: TGTGCCAGCAGAACCTCCCCACAGACAGACTTAGAGACCCAGTACTTC
J: TRBJ2-1; V: TRBV6-2/TRBV6-3; size: few; D: TRBD2; CDR3: CASSLGLAGSSYNEQFF; DNA: TGTGCCAGCAGTCTGGGACTAGCGGGGAGCTCCTACAATGAGCAGTTCTTC
J: TRBJ2-1; V: TRBV15; size: NA; D: NA; CDR3: CATSSARELAEQFF; DNA: TGTGCCACCAGCAGTGCCCGAGAGCTAGCCGAGCAGTTCTTC
J: TRBJ1-4; V: TRBV6-5; size: few; D: NA; CDR3: CASSYYSGEKLFF; DNA: TGTGCCAGCAGTTACTACAGTGGTGAAAAACTGTTTTTT
J: TRBJ1-1; V: TRBV12-3/TRBV12-4; size: NA; D: TRBD1; CDR3: CASIPGQGTERNTEAFF; DNA: TGTGCCAGCATTCCCGGACAGGGGACTGAGCGCAACACTGAAGCTTTCTTT
J: TRBJ1-2; V: TRBV7-9; size: NA; D: NA; CDR3: CASSPRAKRSYGYTF; DNA: TGTGCCAGCAGCCCCCGGGCCAAGAGGTCCTATGGCTACACCTTC
J: TRBJ2-3; V: TRBV6-5; size: NA; D: NA; CDR3: CASSSPGQPTDTQYF; DNA: TGTGCCAGCAGCTCCCCCGGACAGCCCACAGATACGCAGTATTTT